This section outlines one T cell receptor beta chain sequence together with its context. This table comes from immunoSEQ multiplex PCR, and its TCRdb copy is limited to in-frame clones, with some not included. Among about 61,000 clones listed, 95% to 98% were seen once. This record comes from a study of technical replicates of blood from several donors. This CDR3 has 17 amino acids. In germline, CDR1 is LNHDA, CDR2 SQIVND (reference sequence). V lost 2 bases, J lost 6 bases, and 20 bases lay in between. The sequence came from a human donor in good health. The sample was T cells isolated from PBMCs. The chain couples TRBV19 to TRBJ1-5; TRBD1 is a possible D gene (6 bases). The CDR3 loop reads CASSISPLRDNFQPQHF. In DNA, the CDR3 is TGTGCCAGTAGTATATCCCCTCTCAGGGACAATTTTCAGCCCCAGCATTTT.